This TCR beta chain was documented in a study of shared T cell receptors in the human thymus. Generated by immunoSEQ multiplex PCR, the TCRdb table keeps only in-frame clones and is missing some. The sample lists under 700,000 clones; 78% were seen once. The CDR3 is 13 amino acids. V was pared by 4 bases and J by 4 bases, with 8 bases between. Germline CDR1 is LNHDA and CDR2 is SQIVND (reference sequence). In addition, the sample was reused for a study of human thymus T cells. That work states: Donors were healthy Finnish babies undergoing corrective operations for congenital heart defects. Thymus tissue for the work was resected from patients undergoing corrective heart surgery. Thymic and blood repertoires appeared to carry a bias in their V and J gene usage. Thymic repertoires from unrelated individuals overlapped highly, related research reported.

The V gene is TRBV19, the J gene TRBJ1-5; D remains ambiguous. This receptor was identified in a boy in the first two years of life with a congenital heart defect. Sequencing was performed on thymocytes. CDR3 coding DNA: TGTGCCAGTAGTACGGGGATGAATCAGCCCCAGCATTTT. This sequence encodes CASSTGMNQPQHF.